The 9 T cell receptor beta chains given below trace back to one sample, sequenced in a study of cytomegalovirus exposure and HLA in healthy donors (dated by TCRdb to about 2017). Libraries were prepared through the immunoSEQ multiplex PCR assay. The immuneACCESS repertoire file appears here via TCRdb, limited to in-frame rearrangements. These files lack a portion of the clones; in checked studies, under half of the deficit traces to unresolved V genes, and the cause of the others is not known. Counted in this sample were 200,000 to 250,000 clones; roughly 84% of them appeared once. Jointly, the top ten make up around 11% of the sample. Material for sequencing was PBMCs. The receptor set was obtained from a man aged 18 to 30 in good health and CMV-seropositive.

The chain employs TRBV19 and TRBJ2-7; possible D gene TRBD2, 6 bases. CDR3 length equals 14 residues. V was shortened by 6 bases and J by 0 bases, with 12 bases between the two germline ends. CDR1 and CDR2 (germline): LNHDA, SQIVND (reference sequence). The CDR3 region has the DNA TGTGCCAGTAGGAGGTTCGGGGGCTCCTACGAGCAGTACTTC. It is translated as CASRRFGGSYEQYF.

In nucleotides, the CDR3 is TGTGCCAGCAGTGATAGTACAGGGTCTACCGGGGAGCTGTTTTTT. Protein product: CASSDSTGSTGELFF. The genes are TRBV2 and TRBJ2-2; a possible D gene is TRBD1 (6 bases). The V and J ends lost 3 bases and 5 bases respectively, with 13 bases between them. The CDR3 covers 15 residues. The V gene's germline CDR1 is SNHLY and CDR2 FYNNEI.

This clone showed up just once. The chain recombines TRBV5-1 with TRBJ2-7; D is unclear. This CDR3 is built from 15 residues. Trimming shortened V by 4 bases and J by 2 bases, and 16 bases separated the two germline ends. Germline loops: CDR1 SGHRS, CDR2 YFSETQ. The CDR3 bases are TGCGCCAGCAGCGTCGGCATAGGTGGGGCCTACGAGCAGTACTTC. Protein product: CASSVGIGGAYEQYF. The complete variable domain, with remaining parts taken from reference TRBV5-1 and TRBJ2-7, reads KAGVTQTPRYLIKTRGQQVTLSCSPISGHRSVSWYQQTPGQGLQFLFEYFSETQRNKGNFPGRFSGRQFSNSRSEMNVSTLELGDSALYLCASSVGIGGAYEQYFGPGTRLTVT.

The chain joins TRBV5-4 to TRBJ1-2, with D tentatively TRBD1 (5 bases). Germline CDR1 reads SGHNT; CDR2 reads YYREEE (reference sequence). Trimming removed 6 bases from V and 8 bases from J, with 11 bases in between. This CDR3 is built from 11 residues. The CDR3 sequence: CASKGYRGYTF. The CDR3 DNA reads TGTGCCAGCAAGGGATACAGGGGCTACACCTTC.

This chain links TRBV6-4 with TRBJ2-2, with unresolved D. V was shortened by 2 bases and J by 4 bases, with 8 bases between the two germline ends. There are 14 residues in the CDR3. Germline-derived CDR1 and CDR2 are MRHNA and SNTAGT. The CDR3 protein is CASSDGRSTGELFF. The CDR3 DNA is TGTGCCAGCAGTGACGGCAGGAGCACCGGGGAGCTGTTTTTT.

This clone was recorded only once. The chain couples TRBV6-5 to TRBJ2-7; 7 bases agree with TRBD1. Trimming removed 2 bases from V and 3 bases from J; junction bases left unmatched: 7. The CDR3 length is 15 residues. Germline V gene sequence: CDR1 MNHEY, CDR2 SVGAGI. The CDR3 loop is CASSYDRVPYYEQYF. In DNA, the CDR3 is TGTGCCAGCAGTTACGACAGGGTGCCTTACTACGAGCAGTACTTC.

The chain employs TRBV30 and TRBJ1-2; D is perhaps TRBD1 (6 bases). The CDR3 has 14 amino acids. Germline CDR1 reads GTSNPN; CDR2 reads SVGIG (reference sequence). With 0 bases removed from V and 7 bases from J, the gap between germline ends came to 15 bases. The DNA for the CDR3 is TGTGCCTGGAGTGTCCCAGGCAGGGGAAGTGGCTACACCTTC. This gives the protein CAWSVPGRGSGYTF.

The rearrangement links TRBV4-3 to TRBJ2-2, with 8 bases matching TRBD1. Germline V gene data show CDR1 as LGHNA and CDR2 as YSLEER. V shed 0 bases and J 1 base; nucleotides not matched to a gene: 7. The CDR3 totals 18 residues. This chain's CDR3 is CASSQEMTGAGNTGELFF. The CDR3 coding sequence is TGCGCCAGCAGCCAAGAAATGACAGGGGCGGGGAACACCGGGGAGCTGTTTTTT.

This rearrangement joins TRBV6-5 to TRBJ1-2; D unresolved. The CDR3 totals 15 residues. Germline CDR1 and CDR2: MNHEY and SVGAGI. V was pared by 0 bases and J by 6 bases, with 14 bases between. The CDR3 is CASSYSRPAANGYTF. CDR3 DNA: TGTGCCAGCAGTTACTCGAGGCCGGCCGCCAATGGCTACACCTTC.